The 27 T cell receptor beta chains given below trace back to one sample, sequenced in a study of human T cells and chemical hapten exposure (dated by TCRdb to 2020 to 2023). The sample's time point label, in plain terms: patch test 2, 6 weeks after DPC sensitization. Explained via the paper, the treatment or condition label denotes: therapeutic diphenylcyclopropenone sensitization with weekly scalp DPC. The receptor library was made with RACE. Sequencing took place on a NextSeq 500. Through fastp at Q25 and MiXCR, TCRdb rebuilt clones from the public reads, retaining in-frame beta chains. Rows merge per CDR3 protein into single entries with the most common DNA and genes. Counted in this sample were some 44,000 distinct CDR3 sequences; more than 8.5% of them appeared once. Over 12% of the sample rests with the top ten. This specimen was whole blood, taken in connection with sensitization to the hapten diphenylcyclopropenone (DPC). The receptors come from a woman in her forties with alopecia areata. Some clones in this sample may be carry-over from other donors' samples.

This clonotype was observed a few times. V and J are TRBV7-2 and TRBJ1-6, with D uncertain. This CDR3 has 13 residues. The V end was cut by 4 bases, the J end by 7 bases, with 8 bases between. Germline lookup yields CDR1 SGHTA and CDR2 FQGNSA. The CDR3 protein is CASSSSPNSPLHF. DNA for the CDR3: TGTGCCAGCAGCTCCTCCCCCAATTCACCCCTCCACTTT.

This clonotype was observed at least ten times. The rearrangement uses TRBV7-8 and TRBJ1-5, with D tentatively TRBD1 (6 bases). V was pared by 5 bases and J by 2 bases, with 19 bases between. Germline CDR1 reads SGHVS; CDR2 reads FQNEAQ. The CDR3 is made up of 17 amino acids. For the CDR3, the DNA is TGTGCCAGCAGCCTCTCTGGGGGCGGGGCGGGCAATCAGCCCCAGCATTTT. This codes for CASSLSGGGAGNQPQHF.

This clonotype was observed a handful of times. The chain joins TRBV6-5 to TRBJ2-7, with TRBD2 identical over 9 bases. This CDR3 has 15 residues. Germline V gene data show CDR1 as MNHEY and CDR2 as SVGAGI. With 1 base clipped from V and 4 bases from J, the junction kept 5 bases outside the gene matches. The CDR3 spells CASSYLAGAEYEQYF. The DNA of the CDR3 is TGTGCCAGCAGTTACTTAGCGGGGGCTGAGTACGAGCAGTACTTC.

At least ten counts were recorded for this clonotype. The chain is built from TRBV19 and TRBJ2-5; D is uncertain. The V end lost 5 bases, the J end lost 4 bases, and 8 bases lay between the germline ends. CDR1 is LNHDA, CDR2 SQIVND, per germline (reference sequence). This CDR3 is built from 12 residues. CDR3 residues: CASSALGETQYF. CDR3 DNA sequence: TGTGCCAGTAGTGCCCTGGGAGAGACCCAGTACTTC.

This clonotype has ten or more counts. The V and J genes are TRBV18 and TRBJ2-1; D is unresolved. The ends were cut back, 4 bases at V and 2 bases at J, with 6 bases in the middle. This CDR3 contains 13 residues. Germline V gene lookup returns CDR1 KGHSH and CDR2 LQKENI. The CDR3 nucleotides read TGTGCCAGCTCACAACAGCCCTACAATGAGCAGTTCTTC. Translated, it gives CASSQQPYNEQFF.

This clonotype was found many times. This chain connects TRBV4-3 to TRBJ1-3; 8 bases line up with TRBD1. Unmatched junction bases numbered 4, after V lost 0 bases and J lost 3 bases. Germline loops: CDR1 LGHNA, CDR2 YSLEER. The CDR3 is made up of 16 amino acids. This chain's CDR3 is CASSQDQGAGGNTIYF. The CDR3 DNA reads as TGCGCCAGCAGCCAAGACCAGGGGGCTGGTGGAAACACCATATATTTT.

This clonotype was observed many times. This chain uses TRBV2 with TRBJ1-2; 7 positions agree with TRBD1. The CDR3 covers 14 residues. CDR1 and CDR2 (germline): SNHLY, FYNNEI. J was trimmed by 4 bases and V by 4 bases; bases with no gene match: 6. The CDR3 spells CASSGTGNLYGYTF. As DNA, the CDR3 is TGTGCCAGCAGTGGGACAGGAAACCTCTATGGCTACACCTTC.

This clonotype has a count of ten or more. This chain uses TRBV29-1 with TRBJ2-2; D is unclear. This CDR3 is built from 13 residues. V was trimmed by 4 bases and J by 3 bases, leaving 9 bases between them. From germline, CDR1 is SQVTM and CDR2 ANQGSEA. The CDR3 nucleotides read TGCAGCGTTGGAGACACCTACACCGGGGAGCTGTTTTTT. Translated, it gives CSVGDTYTGELFF.

This clonotype was observed many times. The rearrangement links TRBV6-5 to TRBJ2-7, with TRBD2 identical over 11 bases. Germline CDR1 MNHEY, CDR2 SVGAGI. This CDR3 contains 16 residues. V lost 3 bases to trimming and J lost 4 bases; unmatched junction nucleotides: 8. This CDR3 reads CASSYRLAGGLYEQYF. As DNA, the CDR3 is TGTGCCAGCAGTTATCGGCTAGCGGGGGGACTATACGAGCAGTACTTC.

This clonotype came up a few times. V is TRBV27 and J is TRBJ1-3, with a tentative D call TRBD1 (6 bases). Germline V gene sequence: CDR1 MNHEY, CDR2 SMNVEV (reference sequence). The CDR3 totals 14 residues. V was shortened by 7 bases and J by 2 bases, with 12 bases between the two germline ends. CDR3 nucleotide sequence: TGTGCCAGCAAACCAGGGGCTCCTGGAAACACCATATATTTT. It encodes CASKPGAPGNTIYF.

This clonotype was picked up many times. The CDR3 here is CAISESGQTTDTQYF. CDR3 DNA sequence: TGTGCCATCAGTGAGTCGGGACAGACCACAGATACGCAGTATTTT. The rearrangement uses TRBV10-3 and TRBJ2-3, with 7 nucleotides matching TRBD1. Germline lookup yields CDR1 ENHRY and CDR2 SYGVKD. J lost 2 bases, V lost 0 bases, and 2 bases had no gene match. The CDR3 contains 15 residues.

This clonotype was seen more than once but under ten times. This chain uses TRBV19 with TRBJ1-5; TRBD1 aligns across 7 bases. The CDR3 runs to 15 residues. J was trimmed by 4 bases and V by 0 bases; bases with no gene match: 3. The germline gives CDR1 LNHDA, CDR2 SQIVND (reference sequence). The DNA for the CDR3 is TGTGCCAGTAGTATAGAACAGGGGATAAATCAGCCCCAGCATTTT. This gives the protein CASSIEQGINQPQHF.

This clonotype was seen at least ten times. The chain recombines TRBV20-1 with TRBJ1-2; D is undetermined. V lost 0 bases to trimming and J lost 2 bases, with 16 bases between them. This CDR3 has 16 residues. The germline gives CDR1 DFQATT, CDR2 SNEGSKA (reference sequence). Written as DNA, the CDR3 is TGCAGTGCTAGAGAGGGGAGACATCGTAAAAACTATGGCTACACCTTC. Amino acid sequence: CSAREGRHRKNYGYTF.

The V and J genes are TRBV15 and TRBJ2-3; perhaps TRBD2 as D (5 bases). The V end was cut by 4 bases, the J end by 0 bases, with 8 bases between. CDR1 and CDR2 from the germline V gene are LNHNV and YYDKDF (reference sequence). The CDR3 contains 14 residues. In DNA form, the CDR3 reads TGTGCCACCAGCACCAGGACTAGCACAGATACGCAGTATTTT. It specifies CATSTRTSTDTQYF.

Ten or more counts support this clonotype. V is TRBV20-1 and J is TRBJ2-7; D gene ambiguous. CDR3 length: 17 residues. V was cut by 0 bases and J by 5 bases, with 23 bases left in between. CDR1 and CDR2 from the germline V gene are DFQATT and SNEGSKA (reference sequence). The CDR3 DNA reads TGCAGTGCTAGAGAAGGGTGGGCAGTGGGCGGAAGGGACGAGCAGTACTTC. This codes for CSAREGWAVGGRDEQYF.

This clonotype was seen many times. J is TRBJ1-5 and V is TRBV6-2 or TRBV6-3; possible D gene TRBD1, 5 bases. The CDR3 is 15 amino acids. V lost 7 bases, J lost 3 bases, and 16 bases lay in between. Germline V gene data show CDR1 as MNHEY and CDR2 as SVGEGT. As DNA, the CDR3 is TGTGCCAGCACCCCCCCGGGGGACCCCAATCAGCCCCAGCATTTT. Translation gives CASTPPGDPNQPQHF.

This clonotype was seen at least ten times. This rearrangement joins TRBV7-3 to TRBJ2-5; the match to TRBD2 covers 8 bases. The CDR3 length is 14 residues. Trimming at V came to 2 bases and at J to 5 bases, leaving 4 bases not matched to a gene. Germline CDR1 reads SGHTA; CDR2 reads FQGTGA. CDR3 in amino acids: CASSLAGGGETQYF. CDR3 in DNA: TGTGCCAGCAGCTTAGCGGGGGGCGGCGAGACCCAGTACTTC. The full variable domain, rest sourced from reference TRBV7-3 and TRBJ2-5, is GAGVSQTPSNKVTEKGKYVELRCDPISGHTALYWYRQSLGQGPEFLIYFQGTGAADDSGLPNDRFFAVRPEGSVSTLKIQRTERGDSAVYLCASSLAGGGETQYFGPGTRLLVL.

This clonotype was seen many times. The chain recombines TRBV18 with TRBJ1-1; D not certain. CDR3 length: 14 amino acids. V was shortened by 3 bases and J by 0 bases, with 8 bases between the two germline ends. The V gene's germline CDR1 is KGHSH and CDR2 LQKENI. The CDR3 DNA is TGTGCCAGCTCACCGATTAGTTTGAACACTGAAGCTTTCTTT. This gives the protein CASSPISLNTEAFF.

This clonotype was counted a single time. CDR3 DNA: TGTGCCAGCAGTTTGGGCGGCGCAGGTTTCCACGAGCAGTACTTC. Its protein is CASSLGGAGFHEQYF. The rearrangement joins TRBV28 to TRBJ2-7; no definite D call. The CDR3 runs to 15 residues. V lost 3 bases, J lost 5 bases, and 17 bases lay in between. The germline CDR1 and CDR2 sequences are MDHEN and SYDVKM.

V usage is TRBV6-6 and J usage is TRBJ1-2, with unresolved D. CDR1 and CDR2 (germline): MNHNY, SVGAGI (reference sequence). The ends were cut back, 2 bases at V and 1 base at J, with 8 bases in the middle. The CDR3 has 14 amino acids. CDR3 sequence: CASSYRESNYGYTF. DNA for the CDR3: TGTGCCAGCAGTTACAGGGAGAGTAACTATGGCTACACCTTC.

This clonotype was seen many times. The rearrangement joins TRBV6-6 to TRBJ2-7, with D perhaps matching TRBD2 (6 bases). Looked up from germline, CDR1 is MNHNY and CDR2 is SVGAGI (reference sequence). V was clipped by 2 bases and J by 0 bases, with 14 bases between them. The CDR3 extends over 16 amino acids. CDR3 in DNA: TGTGCCAGCAGTTACCCCTTGATGGGGGGCTCCTACGAGCAGTACTTC. Its translation: CASSYPLMGGSYEQYF.

This clonotype was detected many times. The gene calls are TRBV11-1 and TRBJ2-7; tentative D call: TRBD2 (5 bases). In germline, CDR1 is SGHAT, CDR2 FQDESV (reference sequence). This CDR3 has 13 residues. V gave up 4 bases and J gave up 0 bases, with 7 bases separating them. The CDR3 nucleotides read TGTGCCAGCAGCTGGACTGTCTCCTACGAGCAGTACTTC. This encodes CASSWTVSYEQYF.

This clonotype was observed at least ten times. This sequence joins TRBV2 and TRBJ2-3; 7 bases align to TRBD1. CDR1 is SNHLY and CDR2 is FYNNEI in the germline V gene. The trim removed 6 bases at V and 5 bases at J, leaving 8 bases unmatched. The CDR3 totals 14 residues. The DNA for the CDR3 is TGTGCCAGCAGGAGGGGGCGCGGTCAAGATACGCAGTATTTT. This codes for CASRRGRGQDTQYF.

This clonotype was counted between two and nine times. Here the CDR3 DNA reads TGTGCAGGAAGGGGCAGTCCTGGAAACACCATATATTTT. Amino acid sequence: CAGRGSPGNTIYF. The rearrangement joins TRBV28 to TRBJ1-3; possible D gene TRBD1, 5 bases. CDR3 length: 13 residues. CDR1 MDHEN and CDR2 SYDVKM come from the germline V gene.

In this sample, this clonotype turned up many times. The chain couples TRBV20-1 to TRBJ1-4, with 11 bases matching TRBD1. Germline V lookup: CDR1 DFQATT, CDR2 SNEGSKA (reference sequence). J gave up 8 bases and V 6 bases, and 5 bases lay outside the gene matches. CDR3 length: 13 residues. The CDR3, as DNA: TGCAGTGCCCAGGACAGGGGGCGGGAAAAACTGTTTTTT. Translated, it gives CSAQDRGREKLFF.

There are many counts of this clonotype. V usage is TRBV6-2 or TRBV6-3 and J usage is TRBJ2-1; 8 nucleotides line up with TRBD2. Germline V gives CDR1 MNHEY, CDR2 SVGEGT. With V trimmed by 5 bases and J by 0 bases, 3 bases remained unmatched. The CDR3 consists of 15 residues. CDR3 sequence reads: CASSRGGPSYNEQFF. The DNA for the CDR3 is TGTGCCAGCAGTCGGGGGGGCCCCTCCTACAATGAGCAGTTCTTC.

This clonotype was observed a few times. The chain recombines TRBV5-6 with TRBJ1-5; no definite D call. The CDR3 sequence is 14 residues long. V gave up 2 bases and J gave up 5 bases, with 11 bases separating them. The germline V gene has CDR1 SGHDT and CDR2 YYEEEE. As DNA, the CDR3 is TGTGCCAGCAGCTTTCGGGCAGCCGATCAGCCCCAGCATTTT. It yields the protein CASSFRAADQPQHF.